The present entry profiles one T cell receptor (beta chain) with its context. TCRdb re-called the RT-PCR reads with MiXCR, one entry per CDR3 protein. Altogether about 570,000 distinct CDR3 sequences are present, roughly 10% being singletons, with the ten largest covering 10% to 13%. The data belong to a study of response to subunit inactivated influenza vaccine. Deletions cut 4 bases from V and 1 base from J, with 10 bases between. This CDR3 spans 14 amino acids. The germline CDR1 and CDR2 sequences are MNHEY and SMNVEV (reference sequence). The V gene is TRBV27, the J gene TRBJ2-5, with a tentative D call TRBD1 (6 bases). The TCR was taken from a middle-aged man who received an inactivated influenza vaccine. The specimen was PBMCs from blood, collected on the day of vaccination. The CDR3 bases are TGTGCCAGCAGTTCACAGGGCCCCCAAGAGACCCAGTACTTC. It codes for CASSSQGPQETQYF.